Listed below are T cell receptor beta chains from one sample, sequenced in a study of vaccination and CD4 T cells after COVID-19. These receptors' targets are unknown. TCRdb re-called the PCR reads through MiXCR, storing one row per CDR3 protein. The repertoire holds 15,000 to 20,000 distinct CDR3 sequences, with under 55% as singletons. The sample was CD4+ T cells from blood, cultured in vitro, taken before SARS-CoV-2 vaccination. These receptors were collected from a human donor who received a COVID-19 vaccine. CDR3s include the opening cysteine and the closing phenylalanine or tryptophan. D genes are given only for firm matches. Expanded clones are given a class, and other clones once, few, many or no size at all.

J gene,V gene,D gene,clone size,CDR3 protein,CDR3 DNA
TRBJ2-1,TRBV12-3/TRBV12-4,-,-,CASSLAGGPYNEQFF,TGTGCCAGCAGTTTAGCGGGGGGACCCTACAATGAGCAGTTCTTC
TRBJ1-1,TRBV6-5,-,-,CASSFGGWGTEAFF,TGTGCCAGCAGTTTCGGGGGCTGGGGCACTGAAGCTTTCTTT
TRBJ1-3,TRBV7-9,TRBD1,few,CASSFQGGRGNTIYF,TGTGCCAGCAGCTTCCAGGGGGGTCGGGGAAACACCATATATTTT
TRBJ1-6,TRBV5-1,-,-,CASSLIRGRSPLHF,TGCGCCAGCAGCTTGATAAGGGGGAGGTCACCCCTCCACTTT
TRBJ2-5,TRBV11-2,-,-,CASSLGTADSQETQYF,TGTGCCAGCAGCTTAGGGACCGCGGACAGCCAAGAGACCCAGTACTTC
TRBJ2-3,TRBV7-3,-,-,CASSLTGDHTDTQYF,TGTGCCAGCAGCTTAACGGGGGACCACACAGATACGCAGTATTTT
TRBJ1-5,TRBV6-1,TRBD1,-,CASTSRRGTGGNQPQHF,TGTGCCAGCACCTCCCGGCGGGGGACAGGGGGCAATCAGCCCCAGCATTTT
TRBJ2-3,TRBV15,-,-,CATSFFRVVGDTQYF,TGTGCCACCAGCTTTTTCAGGGTTGTGGGAGATACGCAGTATTTT
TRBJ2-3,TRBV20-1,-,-,CSARDLDGDNTDTQYF,TGCAGTGCTAGAGATCTGGACGGGGACAACACAGATACGCAGTATTTT
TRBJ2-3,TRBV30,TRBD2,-,CAWSAMLAGDGATDTQYF,TGTGCCTGGAGTGCCATGCTAGCGGGGGACGGGGCGACAGATACGCAGTATTTT
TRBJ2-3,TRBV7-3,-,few,CASSSDSIFTDTQYF,TGTGCCAGCAGCTCGGACTCAATTTTCACAGATACGCAGTATTTT
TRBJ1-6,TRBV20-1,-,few,CSARVGSNSPLHF,TGCAGTGCTAGAGTTGGCTCCAATTCACCCCTCCACTTT
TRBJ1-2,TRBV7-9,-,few,CASSSLLTGGYTF,TGTGCCAGCAGCTCCCTCTTGACAGGAGGCTACACCTTC
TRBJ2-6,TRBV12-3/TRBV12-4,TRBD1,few,CASRAGTGASLSRGANVLTF,TGTGCCAGCAGGGCCGGGACAGGGGCGAGCCTAAGTCGTGGGGCCAACGTCCTGACTTTC
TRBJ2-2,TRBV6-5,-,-,CASSLLGPQASTGGELFF,TGTGCCAGCAGTCTACTCGGGCCCCAAGCGTCTACCGGCGGGGAGCTGTTTTTT
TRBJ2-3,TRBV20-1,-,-,CSARDLTDTQYF,TGCAGTGCTAGGGACTTAACAGATACGCAGTATTTT
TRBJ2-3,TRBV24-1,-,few,CATSEGWRADTQYF,TGTGCCACCAGTGAAGGGTGGAGAGCAGATACGCAGTATTTT
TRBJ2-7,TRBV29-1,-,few,CSVVSLATYEQYF,TGCAGCGTTGTATCGCTCGCCACCTACGAGCAGTACTTC
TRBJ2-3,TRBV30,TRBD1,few,CAWSVGGSSTDTQYF,TGTGCCTGGAGTGTAGGGGGCTCTAGCACAGATACGCAGTATTTT
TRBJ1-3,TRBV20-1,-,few,CSALQGTGNTIYF,TGCAGTGCCTTACAGGGAACTGGAAACACCATATATTTT
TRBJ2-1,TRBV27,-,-,CASRQDGSSYNEQFF,TGTGCCAGCAGACAGGACGGGAGCTCCTACAATGAGCAGTTCTTC
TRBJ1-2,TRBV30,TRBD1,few,CAWRPRTGYGYTF,TGTGCCTGGAGGCCAAGGACAGGCTATGGCTACACCTTC
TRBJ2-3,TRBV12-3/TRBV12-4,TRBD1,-,CASSFMQGVMSDTQYF,TGTGCCAGCAGTTTCATGCAGGGGGTTATGTCAGATACGCAGTATTTT
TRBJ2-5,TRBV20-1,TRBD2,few,CSASFERGPETQYF,TGCAGTGCTAGTTTTGAGCGGGGGCCGGAGACCCAGTACTTC
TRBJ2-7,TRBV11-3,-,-,CASSPGESSYEQYF,TGTGCCAGCAGCCCAGGGGAAAGCTCCTACGAGCAGTACTTC
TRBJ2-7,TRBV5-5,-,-,CASSPGLRDTFLEQYF,TGTGCCAGCAGCCCTGGTCTCCGGGACACCTTTTTAGAGCAGTACTTC